These T cell receptor beta chains were read from a single sample in a study of T cells after yellow fever vaccination. In TCRdb, the 5' RACE reads were re-called with MiXCR into one record per CDR3 protein. The sample carries about 580,000 distinct CDR3 sequences, about 17% recorded once. The sequencing here drew on PBMCs, taken 5 to 6 days after the first yellow fever vaccination. Receptor source: a man aged 18 to 30 who received the YFV17D yellow fever vaccine. Both conserved end residues are part of each CDR3. The D gene is left open where the match is weak. Size tells how often a clone was seen (once, few, many) or the class of an expanded clone, and some rows leave it out.

NA | TRBJ2-2 | TRBD1 | TRBV12-3/TRBV12-4 | TGTGCCAGCAGTTTCCTTCAGGGGGCCGGCACCGGGGAGCTGTTTTTT | CASSFLQGAGTGELFF
few | TRBJ2-2 | NA | TRBV25-1 | TGTGCCAGCAGTGGAAGTGAGAGTTTCGTTCCCGGGGAGCTGTTTTTT | CASSGSESFVPGELFF
NA | TRBJ2-5 | TRBD2 | TRBV7-2 | TGTGCCAGCAGCTTAGCTCCTAGCGGGGGTGAGACCCAGTACTTC | CASSLAPSGGETQYF
NA | TRBJ2-6 | NA | TRBV7-3 | TGTGCCAGCAGCTTACAGGGGCTTAACTCTGGGGCCAACGTCCTGACTTTC | CASSLQGLNSGANVLTF
once | TRBJ2-3 | TRBD1 | TRBV18 | TGTGCCAGCTCACGGGCCGGGACAGGGTTCTTCGATACGCAGTATTTT | CASSRAGTGFFDTQYF
many | TRBJ2-3 | NA | TRBV12-3/TRBV12-4 | TGTGCCAGCAGTTTGGGGGGCTCAGATACGCAGTATTTT | CASSLGGSDTQYF
many | TRBJ1-1 | NA | TRBV5-6 | TGTGCCAGCAGCTTGGGGCAGACTGAAGCTTTCTTT | CASSLGQTEAFF
NA | TRBJ2-1 | TRBD2 | TRBV6-1 | TGTGCCAGCAGAATTAGCGGGGCCCTCTACAATGAGCAGTTCTTC | CASRISGALYNEQFF
many | TRBJ2-6 | NA | TRBV6-2/TRBV6-3 | TGTGCCAGCAGTCTTCAGGGTGCTGGGGCCAACGTCCTGACTTTC | CASSLQGAGANVLTF
many | TRBJ2-7 | TRBD1 | TRBV5-8 | TGTGCCAGCGGCCTTGAGGACAGGCCCTCCTACGAGCAGTACTTC | CASGLEDRPSYEQYF
many | TRBJ2-1 | TRBD2 | TRBV7-6 | TGTGCCAGCAGCTTCGGCGGGGGGAGCTCCTACAATGAGCAGTTCTTC | CASSFGGGSSYNEQFF
NA | TRBJ2-3 | NA | TRBV24-1 | TGTGCCACCAGTGATAGTACCCGCGGGGATACGCAGTATTTT | CATSDSTRGDTQYF
NA | TRBJ2-2 | NA | TRBV9 | TGTGCCAGCAGCGTGACGGGGCCCACGGACACCGGGGAGCTGTTTTTT | CASSVTGPTDTGELFF
NA | TRBJ2-2 | NA | TRBV2 | TGTGCCAGCAGCGCAGCCCAGGGGCCCCGCGGCGGGGAGCTGTTTTTT | CASSAAQGPRGGELFF
NA | TRBJ2-3 | NA | TRBV6-1 | TGTGCCAGCAGTATGTCAGGGCCGGCAGATACGCAGTATTTT | CASSMSGPADTQYF
few | TRBJ2-3 | NA | TRBV28 | TGTGCCAGCGGCCCGGTCACTCTTAGCACAGATACGCAGTATTTT | CASGPVTLSTDTQYF
few | TRBJ2-1 | NA | TRBV7-3 | TGTGCCAGCAGCTTAAGGTCGGGACGGTTCTCCAATGAGCAGTTCTTC | CASSLRSGRFSNEQFF
NA | TRBJ2-5 | NA | TRBV12-3/TRBV12-4 | TGTGCCAGCACCATGGCAGGGAAAGAGACCCAGTACTTC | CASTMAGKETQYF
few | TRBJ2-7 | NA | TRBV27 | TGTGCCAGCAGTAACCTCGGGGACTCCTACGAGCAGTACTTC | CASSNLGDSYEQYF
few | TRBJ2-2 | NA | TRBV30 | TGTGCCTGGAGTTGGAGGGGTGATAACACCGGGGAGCTGTTTTTT | CAWSWRGDNTGELFF
few | TRBJ2-3 | TRBD2 | TRBV28 | TGTGCCAGCAGTTTAGCGGGGGGGGCCGGCGAGCGTACGCAGTATTTT | CASSLAGGAGERTQYF
many | TRBJ2-1 | TRBD2 | TRBV5-1 | TGCGCCAGCAGCTTCGGCGGGGGGTCCAATGAGCAGTTCTTC | CASSFGGGSNEQFF
few | TRBJ2-2 | TRBD2 | TRBV6-1 | TGTGCCAGCAAAAAATTAGCGGGGGGGCTCACCGGGGAGCTGTTTTTT | CASKKLAGGLTGELFF
many | TRBJ1-3 | NA | TRBV7-9 | TGTGCCAGCAGTTGGACAGCCTCTGGAAACACCATATATTTT | CASSWTASGNTIYF
NA | TRBJ1-5 | NA | TRBV12-3/TRBV12-4 | TGTGCCAGCGGGAGGTCCCAAAACAATCAGCCCCAGCATTTT | CASGRSQNNQPQHF
NA | TRBJ1-5 | NA | TRBV7-8 | TGTGCCAGCAGCACCCTCGGTGGGAATCTTCCAGGTCAGCCCCAGCATTTT | CASSTLGGNLPGQPQHF
NA | TRBJ1-2 | NA | TRBV5-8 | TGTGCCAGCAGCTTTGTAGGACGGTCCTATGGCTACACCTTC | CASSFVGRSYGYTF
once | TRBJ2-2 | NA | TRBV7-9 | TGTGCCAGCAGCGGAAGGTGGGACACCGGGGAGCTGTTTTTT | CASSGRWDTGELFF
few | TRBJ1-1 | NA | TRBV5-1 | TGCGCCAGCAGCTTCGAGTGGAACACTGAAGCTTTCTTT | CASSFEWNTEAFF
many | TRBJ2-1 | TRBD2 | TRBV5-1 | TGCGCCAGCTTTGAGCGGGGGGCCCTCTACAATGAGCAGTTCTTC | CASFERGALYNEQFF
NA | TRBJ2-3 | NA | TRBV4-3 | TGCGCCAGCAGCCAAGCAGATCGCGACTCCGTGGCTAATACGCAGTATTTT | CASSQADRDSVANTQYF
NA | TRBJ2-1 | NA | TRBV12-3/TRBV12-4 | TGTGCCAGCAGTCCCGACAGGCTAGGAAATGAGCAGTTCTTC | CASSPDRLGNEQFF
few | TRBJ2-3 | TRBD2 | TRBV4-3 | TGCGCCAGCAGCCAAGAGACTAGCGGGGGGGGAGATACGCAGTATTTT | CASSQETSGGGDTQYF
few | TRBJ1-1 | NA | TRBV15 | TGTGCCACCAATGCGCGTTTGGACACTGAAGCTTTCTTT | CATNARLDTEAFF
NA | TRBJ2-3 | TRBD2 | TRBV12-3/TRBV12-4 | TGTGCCAGCAGACCGACTAGCGGGGCTCCCGGTACGCAGTATTTT | CASRPTSGAPGTQYF
NA | TRBJ2-2 | NA | TRBV4-3 | TGCGCCAGCAGCCAGGACAGATTCACCGGGGAGCTGTTTTTT | CASSQDRFTGELFF
NA | TRBJ1-3 | NA | TRBV18 | TGTGCCAGCTCACCAGACGAGGCGGACACCATATATTTT | CASSPDEADTIYF
many | TRBJ2-2 | NA | TRBV4-3 | TGCGCCAGCAGCCAAGATTTTGCGAGTTCCCTGTTTTTT | CASSQDFASSLFF
few | TRBJ1-1 | NA | TRBV6-2/TRBV6-3 | TGTGCCAGCAGCAGGGCAGACACTGAAGCTTTCTTT | CASSRADTEAFF
few | TRBJ1-1 | NA | TRBV29-1 | TGCAGCGCAGCTCGCCCTTTGAACACTGAAGCTTTCTTT | CSAARPLNTEAFF
NA | TRBJ2-5 | TRBD2 | TRBV20-1 | TGCAGTGCGGGGACTAGCGGCTTTCAAGAGACCCAGTACTTC | CSAGTSGFQETQYF
few | TRBJ2-5 | NA | TRBV4-1 | TGCGCCAGCAGCCAAGTCACGGAGGTTTTTAGTGGGACCCAGTACTTC | CASSQVTEVFSGTQYF
NA | TRBJ2-5 | TRBD2 | TRBV3-1 | TGTGCCAGCAGGAACATAGCGGGACACGGCCAAGAGACCCAGTACTTC | CASRNIAGHGQETQYF
NA | TRBJ1-2 | NA | TRBV20-1 | TGCAGTGCTGTACAGGGCTTGAGAGGTCCTAACTATGGCTACACCTTC | CSAVQGLRGPNYGYTF
NA | TRBJ1-5 | NA | TRBV20-1 | TGCAGTGTAAATGAAATTGGGGCCGATCAGGCCCAGCATTTT | CSVNEIGADQAQHF
few | TRBJ2-1 | NA | TRBV5-1 | TGCGCCAGCAGCTTGGAGGTCCACAACAATGAGCAGTTCTTC | CASSLEVHNNEQFF
NA | TRBJ2-3 | TRBD1 | TRBV7-3 | TGTGCCAGCAGCTCGACAGGGGCCACAGATACGCAGTATTTT | CASSSTGATDTQYF
NA | TRBJ2-7 | NA | TRBV7-6 | TGTGCCAGCAGCTTAGTTCGGGGCTCCTCCTACGAGCAGTACTTC | CASSLVRGSSYEQYF
NA | TRBJ2-7 | TRBD2 | TRBV5-1 | TGCGCCAGCAGCTCGACTAGCGGGGGATCCTACGAGCAGTACTTC | CASSSTSGGSYEQYF
few | TRBJ2-5 | NA | TRBV5-1 | TGCGCCAGCAGCCAGTACTCTGAACAAGAGACCCAGTACTTC | CASSQYSEQETQYF
NA | TRBJ2-1 | NA | TRBV4-2 | TGTGCCAGCAGCCATACCGGGACGGGCTCCTACAATGAGCAGTTCTTC | CASSHTGTGSYNEQFF
NA | TRBJ1-5 | NA | TRBV6-4 | TGTGCCAGCAGTGACTCGATAGGGCAGCCCCAGCATTTT | CASSDSIGQPQHF
NA | TRBJ2-7 | TRBD1 | TRBV5-1 | TGCGCCAGCAGCTTCGGGACAGCTGGCTACGAGCAGTACTTC | CASSFGTAGYEQYF
NA | TRBJ2-3 | NA | TRBV12-3/TRBV12-4 | TGTGCCAGCAGTTTAACGACTCCAATCACAGATACGCAGTATTTT | CASSLTTPITDTQYF
few | TRBJ1-6 | NA | TRBV4-3 | TGCGCCAGCAGCCATGCCGGGACATCTAATTCACCCCTCCACTTT | CASSHAGTSNSPLHF
few | TRBJ1-5 | NA | TRBV24-1 | TGTGCCACCAGTGCGAGGGGTAAGCAGCCCCAGCATTTT | CATSARGKQPQHF
many | TRBJ1-1 | NA | TRBV7-2 | TGTGCCAGCAGCTTAGCGGGGGACTTGAACACTGAAGCTTTCTTT | CASSLAGDLNTEAFF
NA | TRBJ2-7 | TRBD1 | TRBV4-2 | TGTGCCAGCAGCTCTGCCTGGACAGGGTTGGGCGAGCAGTACTTC | CASSSAWTGLGEQYF
once | TRBJ1-4 | NA | TRBV4-3 | TGCGCCAGCAGCCAAGATTTTGGGGGGTTCGAGAAACTGTTTTTT | CASSQDFGGFEKLFF
NA | TRBJ2-1 | NA | TRBV29-1 | TGCAGCGTTGAAAAGAGCCTAAACAATGAGCAGTTCTTC | CSVEKSLNNEQFF